This TCR beta chain was identified during a study of cytomegalovirus exposure and HLA in healthy donors. Study outcomes and limitations: The sole available immune exposure information was CMV serostatus. HLA restriction was apparent for most CMV-associated TCR beta chains in a later analysis. As a later analysis showed, a missense DCLRE1C variant was linked to trimming of TCR beta V- and J-genes.

PCR amplification relied on 60 Vbeta primers (plus 13 Jbeta primers). Profiled with immunoSEQ multiplex PCR; TCRdb holds only in-frame clones, not every one. The sample carries 110,000 to 150,000 clones, around 79% recorded once. The ends lost 8 bases at V and 3 bases at J; junction bases unmatched: 9. The CDR3 is 14 amino acids. Looked up from germline, CDR1 is MNHEY and CDR2 is SVGAGI. On this clone: The antigen is undetermined.

Sequencing used PBMCs. J is TRBJ2-7 and V is TRBV6-5; 8 bases fit TRBD1. This clonotype originated in a male donor in good health and CMV-seronegative. Written as DNA, the CDR3 is TGTGCCAGCTACGAACGGACAGGGAACTACGAGCAGTACTTC. Protein product: CASYERTGNYEQYF.